This T cell receptor (beta chain) was sequenced in a study of T-cell memory formation after mild COVID-19. CDR1 and CDR2 from the germline V gene are SGHVS and FQNEAQ. The V end was cut by 1 base, the J end by 4 bases, with 13 bases between. This CDR3 has 15 residues. TCRdb used MiXCR to reprocess the 5' RACE reads, holding one entry per CDR3 protein. The table lists almost 250,000 distinct CDR3 sequences, just over 15% of them singletons. The chain combines TRBV7-8 with TRBJ1-2; TRBD1 might be the D (5 bases). The clonotype comes from an adult woman who had mild COVID-19 (a few samples of this study predate the infection). Cell type and time point are not known. The sequencing sample was made of PBMCs or a T cell subset sorted from them (not recorded which). DNA of the CDR3: TGTGCCAGCAGCTTAGAGGTGACAGCCCTCTATGGCTACACCTTC. Translated: CASSLEVTALYGYTF.